This TCR beta chain was sequenced for a study of shared clonotypes between healthy human individuals. Study as a whole: Each donor's CD8 memory used one plate, CD8 naive two, each CD4 subset three. Study conclusions and caveats: The researchers took only blood, and tissue repertoires probably look different.

The germline CDR1 and CDR2 sequences are MGHRA and YSYEKL. The CDR3 loop spans 16 amino acids. Germline trimming cut 4 bases from V and 0 bases from J; bases unmatched to any gene: 8. As to this clone: Antigen specificity is unknown.

Clones were read by immunoSEQ multiplex PCR, and TCRdb kept only the in-frame ones, dropping some. Of roughly 2 million clones in the sample, roughly 95% were seen once. CD45RO negativity and positive selection for CCR7 defined naive CD8 cells, a population that excluded terminally differentiated effector memory CD45RA+ cells. Caucasian adults residing in Nashville, Tennessee made up all the donors. Material for sequencing was naive CD8+ T cells sorted from blood. The V call is TRBV4-1, the J call TRBJ1-2, with 7 bases that match TRBD1. The receptor comes from a man younger than 35 in good health. CDR3 sequence reads: CASSRITGEPNYGYTF. The CDR3 DNA reads TGCGCCAGCAGCCGAATAACAGGGGAACCTAACTATGGCTACACCTTC.